These 22 T cell receptor beta chains share one sample of origin, sequenced in a study of T cells in Graves' hyperthyroidism and ophthalmopathy. RNA transcripts yielded amplified TCR beta CDR3 regions. When the TCR CDR3 underwent first-round RT-PCR, the HTBI primer set was used. TCRdb re-analysed the multiplex PCR reads in MiXCR, keeping a single row per CDR3 protein. The data show some 570,000 distinct CDR3 sequences, 17% seen once. The sequencing sample was made of blood. The receptors shown here come from a woman aged 18 to 35 with Graves' ophthalmopathy.

This clonotype was observed once. CDR3 DNA: TGCAGCGTTGGAGGCAGGTGGGGTTATGGCTACACCTTC. This sequence encodes CSVGGRWGYGYTF. The chain combines TRBV29-1 with TRBJ1-2, with D unclear. CDR1 is SQVTM, CDR2 ANQGSEA, per germline. V was shortened by 4 bases and J by 5 bases, with 14 bases between the two germline ends. The CDR3 runs to 13 residues.

The chain combines TRBV6-1 with TRBJ2-7, with 9 bases that match TRBD2. The CDR3 runs 15 residues. The V gene's germline CDR1 is MNHNS and CDR2 SASEGT. V lost 0 bases, J lost 3 bases, and 3 bases stayed unmatched. CDR3 in amino acids: CASSEAAGGFYEQYF. As DNA, the CDR3 is TGTGCCAGCAGTGAAGCGGCGGGGGGGTTCTACGAGCAGTACTTC.

In its sample, this clonotype was seen a few times. The V call is TRBV30, the J call TRBJ2-1; D call uncertain. V lost 3 bases to trimming and J lost 7 bases, with 10 bases between them. The CDR3 runs 12 residues. Germline-derived CDR1 and CDR2 are GTSNPN and SVGIG (reference sequence). DNA for the CDR3: TGTGCCTGGAGCAGAGCGAATAATGAGCAGTTCTTC. It specifies CAWSRANNEQFF.

The table lists this clonotype with a few counts. The chain carries TRBV6-1 and TRBJ1-5, with D perhaps matching TRBD1 (6 bases). The V end was cut by 9 bases, the J end by 2 bases, with 11 bases between. The CDR3 extends over 13 amino acids. CDR1 and CDR2 (germline): MNHNS, SASEGT. CDR3 sequence reads: CASKDRGNQPQHF. The CDR3 DNA sequence: TGTGCCAGTAAGGACAGAGGCAATCAGCCCCAGCATTTT.

In DNA, the CDR3 is TGCGCCAGCAGCCAAGATAGAGGACAGGGCCACGAGCAGTACTTC. This translates into CASSQDRGQGHEQYF. This rearrangement joins TRBV4-1 to TRBJ2-7; 8 positions agree with TRBD1. This CDR3 spans 15 amino acids. V trimming: 0 bases; J trimming: 5 bases; junction bases outside the gene matches: 6. The germline gives CDR1 MGHRA, CDR2 YSYEKL.

In its sample, this clonotype was seen a few times. The gene calls are TRBV7-4 and TRBJ2-7; D is ambiguous. The V end lost 6 bases, the J end lost 4 bases, and 19 bases lay between the germline ends. The CDR3 totals 15 residues. CDR1 and CDR2 from the germline V gene are SGHVT and SQSDAQ. CDR3: CASSTDLGRAYEQYF. CDR3 bases: TGTGCCAGCAGTACAGACCTCGGGCGCGCATACGAGCAGTACTTC. The variable domain in full, with the rest retrieved from reference TRBV7-4 and TRBJ2-7, is GAGVSQSPRYKVAKRGRDVALRCDSISGHVTLYWYRQTLGQGSEVLTYSQSDAQRDKSGRPSGRFSAERPERSVSTLKIQRTEQGDSAVYLCASSTDLGRAYEQYFGPGTRLTVT.

This sequence joins TRBV5-1 and TRBJ1-2; tentatively, D is TRBD1 (6 bases). V was shortened by 1 base and J by 2 bases, with 18 bases between the two germline ends. This CDR3 region has 17 residues. The germline V gene has CDR1 SGHRS and CDR2 YFSETQ. The DNA of the CDR3 is TGCGCCAGCAGCTTGAAGGACAGTGGTCTCCAAAACTATGGCTACACCTTC. Its protein product is CASSLKDSGLQNYGYTF.

This clonotype was observed at least ten times. V and J are TRBV27 and TRBJ2-1, with D perhaps matching TRBD1 (5 bases). Trimming shortened V by 3 bases and J by 1 base, and 13 bases separated the two germline ends. Germline V gene sequence: CDR1 MNHEY, CDR2 SMNVEV (reference sequence). The CDR3 consists of 16 residues. The CDR3 nucleotides read TGTGCCAGCAGTTTGGCAGGGATGGAGTCCTACAATGAGCAGTTCTTC. Residues: CASSLAGMESYNEQFF.

This clonotype was recorded many times. V is TRBV7-2 and J is TRBJ2-5; 7 nucleotides line up with TRBD2. After removal of 5 bases from V and 5 bases from J, the junction contained 11 bases not matched to a gene. Looked up from germline, CDR1 is SGHTA and CDR2 is FQGNSA. The CDR3 is 15 amino acids. DNA of the CDR3: TGTGCCAGCAGCCCCGACGGGGGTAGCGGGGAGACCCAGTACTTC. Encoded protein: CASSPDGGSGETQYF.

This clonotype was detected only a few times. The chain recombines TRBV6-1 with TRBJ1-1; tentative D call: TRBD1 (6 bases). CDR3 length: 14 residues. Germline CDR1 MNHNS, CDR2 SASEGT. V was cut by 4 bases and J by 4 bases, with 13 bases left in between. The CDR3 here is CASSGQALGTEAFF. The CDR3 DNA reads as TGTGCCAGCAGTGGACAGGCCCTCGGCACTGAAGCTTTCTTT.

In this sample, this clonotype turned up a few times. The chain links TRBV19 to TRBJ1-1; D uncertain. Trimming left V 8 bases short and J 1 base short, with 5 bases between. The CDR3 covers 11 residues. Germline CDR1 reads LNHDA; CDR2 reads SQIVND (reference sequence). The CDR3, as DNA: TGTGCCAGTTTCGGGAACACTGAAGCTTTCTTT. It is translated as CASFGNTEAFF. Based on the CDR3 plus reference TRBV19 and TRBJ1-1, the full variable domain is DGGITQSPKYLFRKEGQNVTLSCEQNLNHDAMYWYRQDPGQGLRLIYYSQIVNDFQKGDIAEGYSVSREKKESFPLTVTSAQKNPTAFYLCASFGNTEAFFGQGTRLTVV.

The sample holds many counts of this clonotype. This chain joins TRBV12-3 or TRBV12-4 and TRBJ2-1, with 8 bases aligning to TRBD2. The CDR3 extends over 18 amino acids. Unmatched junction bases numbered 19, after V lost 7 bases and J lost 5 bases. The CDR3 nucleotides read TGTGCCAGCACCGAAGTGGGACGGGGGGGCAACCAGGACAATGAGCAGTTCTTC. The encoded protein is CASTEVGRGGNQDNEQFF.

This sequence joins TRBV19 and TRBJ1-1; D is unresolved. V lost 3 bases and J 7 bases, leaving 12 bases between the germline ends. This CDR3 is 13 amino acids long. Germline CDR1 and CDR2: LNHDA and SQIVND (reference sequence). Here the CDR3 reads CASSIDRAGEAFF. The DNA for the CDR3 is TGTGCCAGTAGTATTGACCGGGCCGGTGAAGCTTTCTTT.

On this clonotype itself: This may be a read error: a much more frequent sequence differs by one nucleotide. Here the CDR3 DNA reads TGTGCCAGCAATGGCCAGGGACTACCCTACGAGCAGTACTTC. Its translation: CASNGQGLPYEQYF. The chain recombines TRBV2 with TRBJ2-7; TRBD2 matches at 7 bases. CDR3 length: 14 amino acids. Per the germline V gene, CDR1 is SNHLY and CDR2 is FYNNEI. V was pared by 7 bases and J by 2 bases, with 8 bases of the junction left unmatched. The whole variable domain, remainder taken from reference TRBV2 and TRBJ2-7, is EPEVTQTPSHQVTQMGQEVILRCVPISNHLYFYWYRQILGQKVEFLVSFYNNEISEKSEIFDDQFSVERPDGSNFTLKIRSTKLEDSAMYFCASNGQGLPYEQYFGPGTRLTVT.

In this sample, this clonotype turned up many times. The chain recombines TRBV28 with TRBJ1-4, with a tentative D call TRBD1 (6 bases). V was trimmed by 5 bases and J by 0 bases, leaving 10 bases between them. Germline V gene lookup returns CDR1 MDHEN and CDR2 SYDVKM. The CDR3 is 15 residues long. DNA of the CDR3: TGTGCCAGCAGTACCGGACAGTCAACTAATGAAAAACTGTTTTTT. It codes for CASSTGQSTNEKLFF.

This clonotype has a handful of counts. V usage is TRBV20-1 and J usage is TRBJ2-1, with 7 nucleotides matching TRBD2. This CDR3 contains 17 residues. CDR1 is DFQATT and CDR2 is SNEGSKA in the germline V gene (reference sequence). V shed 0 bases and J 3 bases; nucleotides not matched to a gene: 11. The CDR3, as DNA: TGCAGTGCTAGAGACCCCCGGCGCGGGAGTTTCTACAATGAGCAGTTCTTC. It yields the protein CSARDPRRGSFYNEQFF.

This clonotype was counted at least ten times. This chain joins TRBV7-9 and TRBJ2-7; D ambiguous. V lost 5 bases and J lost 2, with 7 bases in between. The CDR3 runs to 12 residues. CDR1 SEHNR and CDR2 FQNEAQ come from the germline V gene (reference sequence). The chain's CDR3 is CASSVDTYEQYF. CDR3 sequence (DNA): TGTGCCAGCAGCGTAGACACCTACGAGCAGTACTTC. Together with reference TRBV7-9 and TRBJ2-7, the CDR3 gives the full variable domain: DTGVSQNPRHKITKRGQNVTFRCDPISEHNRLYWYRQTLGQGPEFLTYFQNEAQLEKSRLLSDRFSAERPKGSFSTLEIQRTEQGDSAMYLCASSVDTYEQYFGPGTRLTVT.

In regard to this clonotype: One base away lies a much larger clone, so this may be a sequencing read error. The chain joins TRBV5-1 to TRBJ1-2, with TRBD1 identical over 11 bases. CDR3 length equals 16 residues. J lost 4 bases, V lost 5 bases, and 10 bases had no gene match. CDR1 and CDR2 from the germline V gene are SGHRS and YFSETQ. The CDR3, as DNA: TGCGCCAGCAGGAACGGACAGGGGGCTGACGCCTATGGCTACACCTTC. This translates into CASRNGQGADAYGYTF.

This chain joins TRBV5-1 and TRBJ1-5; D uncertain. V was shortened by 4 bases and J by 5 bases, with 10 bases between the two germline ends. CDR3 size: 13 residues. Germline V gene lookup returns CDR1 SGHRS and CDR2 YFSETQ. CDR3 residues: CASSPTTDQPQHF. In nucleotides, the CDR3 is TGCGCCAGCAGCCCGACAACAGATCAGCCCCAGCATTTT.

This clonotype was counted many times. The rearrangement links TRBV5-6 to TRBJ2-7; 8 bases are a match to TRBD2. The V and J ends lost 1 base and 3 bases, in that order; junction bases with no gene match: 3. The CDR3 is made up of 14 amino acids. Germline lookup yields CDR1 SGHDT and CDR2 YYEEEE. Here the CDR3 DNA reads TGTGCCAGCAGCTTGTTGGGACTAGACTACGAGCAGTACTTC. Translating gives CASSLLGLDYEQYF. The variable domain in full, completed from reference TRBV5-6 and TRBJ2-7, reads DAGVTQSPTHLIKTRGQQVTLRCSPKSGHDTVSWYQQALGQGPQFIFQYYEEEERQRGNFPDRFSGHQFPNYSSELNVNALLLGDSALYLCASSLLGLDYEQYFGPGTRLTVT.

This clonotype was detected a few times. J is TRBJ2-1 and V is TRBV29-1, with D possibly TRBD2 on 5 matching bases. There are 13 residues in the CDR3. Trimming shortened V by 7 bases and J by 3 bases, and 13 bases separated the two germline ends. The germline V gene encodes CDR1 SQVTM and CDR2 ANQGSEA. This CDR3 is CSGDSGLYNEQFF. For the CDR3, the DNA is TGCAGCGGAGACTCAGGACTCTACAATGAGCAGTTCTTC.

In its sample, this clonotype was seen many times. This rearrangement joins TRBV12-3 or TRBV12-4 to TRBJ1-1, with unresolved D. The CDR3 is 12 residues long. V was pared by 3 bases and J by 7 bases, with 9 bases between. The CDR3 DNA follows: TGTGCCAGCAGTTTTGGAGGAGGTGAAGCTTTCTTT. Translating gives CASSFGGGEAFF.